These 22 T cell receptor beta chains were sequenced from one sample in a study of blood T cells in healthy people across ages (dated by TCRdb to about 2015). Preparation of the library involved 5' RACE. Sequencing instrument: Illumina HiSeq 2500. A second roughly 6 to 12 cycle PCR used a sample-barcoded 5' primer and a J-beta primer mix. Using fastp trimming at Q25 and MiXCR clonotype assembly, TCRdb reanalyzed the public sequencing data and kept in-frame beta chains. Each CDR3 protein gets just one entry, which takes the most common genes and DNA from the rows behind it. The sample table lists around 1.5 million distinct CDR3 sequences, 42% of them with a count of one. The ten top clones hold around 8% of the sample. Sequenced material: blood. These receptors were collected from a woman aged 18 to 35 in good health.

The V call is TRBV20-1, the J call TRBJ2-7, with D unclear. This CDR3 spans 13 amino acids. Trimming pared 3 bases from V and 5 bases from J, leaving 14 bases between. Per germline, CDR1 DFQATT and CDR2 SNEGSKA (reference sequence). The DNA for the CDR3 is TGCAGTGCTAGGAGCACGCGTTACGACGAGCAGTACTTC. Its protein product is CSARSTRYDEQYF.

The CDR3 loop reads CASSYSSGPGLDEKLFF. The CDR3 nucleotides read TGTGCCAGCAGTTACTCGAGTGGGCCAGGGTTAGATGAAAAACTGTTTTTT. The J gene is TRBJ1-4, the V gene TRBV6-5; D is perhaps TRBD1 (5 bases). The CDR3 runs 17 residues. Germline values: CDR1 MNHEY, CDR2 SVGAGI. Between the trimmed V and J ends, which lost 0 bases and 6 bases, there was a span of 17 bases.

J is TRBJ2-6 and V is TRBV28; no firm D call. V lost 6 bases and J 0 bases, leaving 15 bases between the germline ends. Germline CDR1 is MDHEN and CDR2 is SYDVKM. This CDR3 has 17 residues. CDR3 nucleotides: TGTGCCAGCAGACCAACCGGCACAAACTCTGGGGCCAACGTCCTGACTTTC. Translating gives CASRPTGTNSGANVLTF. The full variable domain, in which reference TRBV28 and TRBJ2-6 provide the parts outside the CDR3, is DVKVTQSSRYLVKRTGEKVFLECVQDMDHENMFWYRQDPGLGLRLIYFSYDVKMKEKGDIPEGYSVSREKKERFSLILESASTNQTSMYLCASRPTGTNSGANVLTFGAGSRLTVL.

This sequence joins TRBV2 and TRBJ2-1; 12 bases match TRBD2. Germline values: CDR1 SNHLY, CDR2 FYNNEI. The CDR3 has 16 amino acids. The ends lost 6 bases at V and 4 bases at J; junction bases unmatched: 7. The CDR3 sequence is CASRQSLAGGYNEQFF. As DNA, the CDR3 is TGTGCCAGCAGGCAATCACTAGCGGGAGGTTACAATGAGCAGTTCTTC.

This chain uses TRBV20-1 with TRBJ1-1; no firm D call. V was clipped by 6 bases and J by 1 base, with 15 bases between them. The CDR3 runs 14 residues. Germline CDR1 and CDR2: DFQATT and SNEGSKA (reference sequence). CDR3 DNA sequence: TGCAGTGCCCCAATCCACGGAGAGAACACTGAAGCTTTCTTT. It specifies CSAPIHGENTEAFF.

This chain joins TRBV5-4 and TRBJ2-1; D is unresolved. Germline V gene sequence: CDR1 SGHNT, CDR2 YYREEE (reference sequence). CDR3 length: 13 amino acids. The V end was cut by 4 bases, the J end by 8 bases, with 13 bases between. CDR3 residues: CASSPEMTDEQFF. The CDR3 DNA reads as TGTGCCAGCAGCCCAGAGATGACCGATGAGCAGTTCTTC.

The sample holds a few counts of this clonotype. V gene TRBV7-9 combines with J gene TRBJ2-1, with D perhaps being TRBD1 or TRBD2 (5 bases each). Trimming took off 7 bases at V and 4 bases at J, with 8 bases between the two ends. Germline loops: CDR1 SEHNR, CDR2 FQNEAQ (reference sequence). The CDR3 contains 12 residues. The CDR3 is CASTWGYNEQFF. CDR3 nucleotides: TGTGCCAGCACTTGGGGGTACAATGAGCAGTTCTTC.

The chain links TRBV6-6 to TRBJ2-7; 12 nucleotides align to TRBD2. The V and J ends lost 6 bases and 6 bases, in that order; junction bases with no gene match: 9. The germline V gene has CDR1 MNHNY and CDR2 SVGAGI (reference sequence). CDR3 length: 15 amino acids. The CDR3 here is CASSNPTSGRGEQYF. The DNA for the CDR3 is TGTGCCAGCAGCAACCCGACTAGCGGGAGAGGCGAGCAGTACTTC.

The sample holds a few counts of this clonotype. V is TRBV20-1 and J is TRBJ2-5; TRBD2 matches 11 bases. Germline CDR1 reads DFQATT; CDR2 reads SNEGSKA (reference sequence). This CDR3 spans 14 amino acids. V trimming: 2 bases; J trimming: 5 bases; junction bases outside the gene matches: 4. CDR3 sequence reads: CSARLAGGWETQYF. The CDR3, as DNA: TGCAGTGCTAGACTAGCGGGGGGTTGGGAGACCCAGTACTTC.

This sequence joins TRBV28 and TRBJ2-5; TRBD1 agrees at 7 bases. The end of the DNA fits TRBJ2-7 better, so the J call may be wrong. The CDR3 runs to 14 residues. Germline V gene lookup returns CDR1 MDHEN and CDR2 SYDVKM. In DNA form, the CDR3 reads TGTGCCAGCAACGAAGCCGGGACAGCTTACGAGCAGTACTTC. Its protein product is CASNEAGTAYEQYF.

This clonotype was observed a handful of times. The rearrangement uses TRBV20-1 and TRBJ2-1, with 8 nucleotides matching TRBD2. V was clipped by 6 bases and J by 0 bases; unmatched bases: 7. CDR3 size: 15 residues. CDR1 is DFQATT and CDR2 is SNEGSKA in the germline V gene (reference sequence). CDR3 amino acids: CSALKRESSYNEQFF. In DNA form, the CDR3 reads TGCAGTGCCCTCAAGCGGGAGAGCTCCTACAATGAGCAGTTCTTC.

The chain couples TRBV6-1 to TRBJ2-2; D is undetermined. The V gene lost 6 bases and the J gene lost 2 bases, with 7 bases spanning the gap. Germline CDR1 and CDR2: MNHNS and SASEGT. CDR3 length: 13 amino acids. For the CDR3, the DNA is TGTGCCAGCAGCAAGCGAAACACCGGGGAGCTGTTTTTT. Its translation is CASSKRNTGELFF.

The chain has TRBV12-3 or TRBV12-4 and TRBJ1-2; D unresolved. The ends were cut back, 5 bases at V and 4 bases at J, with 8 bases in the middle. CDR3 length: 12 residues. In DNA, the CDR3 is TGTGCCAGCAGTACCCCCATCTATGGCTACACCTTC. It encodes CASSTPIYGYTF.

The chain combines TRBV6-6 with TRBJ1-5, with unresolved D. Germline V gene sequence: CDR1 MNHNY, CDR2 SVGAGI (reference sequence). This CDR3 is built from 14 residues. The V and J ends lost 6 bases and 4 bases respectively, with 13 bases between them. Here the CDR3 reads CASRDGPLNQPQHF. The CDR3 nucleotides are TGTGCCAGCAGGGATGGGCCCCTTAATCAGCCCCAGCATTTT.

This clonotype was observed a few times. V is TRBV7-2 and J is TRBJ2-1, with 8 positions matching TRBD2. This CDR3 has 17 residues. Germline values: CDR1 SGHTA, CDR2 FQGNSA. The J segment lost 5 bases and the V segment lost 1 base, leaving 10 bases of the junction unmatched. The CDR3 is CASSLVGGRNPHNEQFF. CDR3 coding DNA: TGTGCCAGCAGCTTAGTCGGCGGGAGGAACCCCCACAATGAGCAGTTCTTC. Together with reference TRBV7-2 and TRBJ2-1, the CDR3 gives the full variable domain: GAGVSQSPSNKVTEKGKDVELRCDPISGHTALYWYRQSLGQGLEFLIYFQGNSAPDKSGLPSDRFSAERTGGSVSTLTIQRTQQEDSAVYLCASSLVGGRNPHNEQFFGPGTRLTVL.

The chain recombines TRBV11-2 with TRBJ2-5, with TRBD2 matching over 8 bases. V lost 4 bases to trimming and J lost 5 bases; unmatched junction nucleotides: 9. Germline V gene sequence: CDR1 SGHAT, CDR2 FQNNGV. The CDR3 spans 15 residues. CDR3 sequence (DNA): TGTGCCAGCAGCTCCACAGCGGGAGAATGGGAGACCCAGTACTTC. This codes for CASSSTAGEWETQYF. The full variable domain, in which reference TRBV11-2 and TRBJ2-5 provide the parts outside the CDR3, is EAGVAQSPRYKIIEKRQSVAFWCNPISGHATLYWYQQILGQGPKLLIQFQNNGVVDDSQLPKDRFSAERLKGVDSTLKIQPAKLEDSAVYLCASSSTAGEWETQYFGPGTRLLVL.

This clonotype was observed a few times. This rearrangement joins TRBV7-2 to TRBJ2-1; D is ambiguous. Germline V lookup: CDR1 SGHTA, CDR2 FQGNSA. This CDR3 has 12 amino acids. Trimming cost V 4 bases and J 5 bases, with 6 bases left between them. This CDR3 reads CASSYGHNEQFF. CDR3 bases: TGTGCCAGCAGCTATGGGCACAATGAGCAGTTCTTC.

The V gene is TRBV5-1, the J gene TRBJ2-1; TRBD1 is a possible D gene (6 bases). Germline V gene lookup returns CDR1 SGHRS and CDR2 YFSETQ. V was clipped by 4 bases and J by 6 bases, with 14 bases between them. The CDR3 sequence is 14 residues long. The CDR3 nucleotides are TGCGCCAGCAGCCATTTGGACAGAGGCAATGAGCAGTTCTTC. This gives the protein CASSHLDRGNEQFF.

The chain employs TRBV6-2 or TRBV6-3 and TRBJ2-5, with TRBD1 matching 9 bases. The junction had 11 bases not matched to a gene; V was cut back by 2 bases and J by 4 bases. This CDR3 is 17 amino acids long. Germline V gene sequence: CDR1 MNHEY, CDR2 SVGEGT. CDR3 coding DNA: TGTGCCAGCAGTTACGGGAGAACAGGGGGCTTAGGAGAGACCCAGTACTTC. Amino acids: CASSYGRTGGLGETQYF.

This clonotype was recorded a few times. The rearrangement joins TRBV21-1 to TRBJ2-5; the DNA was not used to check the table's D call, TRBD1. TRBV21-1 represents a pseudogene. The CDR3 consists of 14 residues. The CDR3 spells CASIILGPQETQYF. In DNA form, the CDR3 reads TGTGCCAGCATCATCCTGGGACCTCAAGAGACCCAGTACTTC.

The chain is built from TRBV6-2 or TRBV6-3 and TRBJ2-1, with D perhaps matching TRBD2 (6 bases). This CDR3 spans 15 amino acids. Germline V lookup: CDR1 MNHEY, CDR2 SVGEGT. V was cut by 6 bases and J by 3 bases, with 15 bases left in between. The CDR3 coding sequence is TGTGCCAGCAGCCTGCGGGACTGGGACTACAATGAGCAGTTCTTC. It yields the protein CASSLRDWDYNEQFF.

The chain joins TRBV12-3 or TRBV12-4 to TRBJ2-1, with a tentative D call TRBD1 (6 bases). Trimming pared 6 bases from V and 8 bases from J, leaving 11 bases between. The CDR3 extends over 12 amino acids. The DNA for the CDR3 is TGTGCCAGCAGGGCAGGGGTGGATGAGCAGTTCTTC. Amino acids: CASRAGVDEQFF.